Sequencing of this TCR beta chain was carried out in a study of regulatory T cells in long-lasting Graves disease. Stated time point: newly diagnosed GD, antithyroid drugs for less than 3 months. Following extraction of RNA from PBMCs, that RNA was used to make the TCR library. Through Arm-PCR of CDR3 regions and iRepertoire HTBI primers, TCR beta libraries were built. TCRdb re-analysed the multiplex PCR reads in MiXCR, keeping a single row per CDR3 protein. Altogether 350,000 to 500,000 distinct CDR3 sequences are present, about a sixth being singletons, with the ten largest covering 20% to 25%. Germline V gene lookup returns CDR1 LGHNT and CDR2 FRNRAP. The CDR3 contains 12 residues. The V end was cut by 6 bases, the J end by 2 bases, with 5 bases between. These data were likewise used in another study, on T cells in Graves' hyperthyroidism and ophthalmopathy.

The V call is TRBV12-5, the J call TRBJ1-3; D remains unclear. This sequence originates from a woman between 18 and 29 years old with Graves disease. Source: peripheral blood mononuclear cells (PBMCs), taken at new diagnosis, from a patient treated with antithyroid drugs. CDR3 loop: CASGIPGNTIYF. The CDR3 nucleotides are TGTGCTAGTGGGATTCCTGGAAACACCATATATTTT.